One and the same sample provided the 6 T cell receptor beta chains below, sequenced in a study of long-term antiretroviral therapy in people with HIV. Samples were assayed with immunoSEQ v3.0 at survey level. Repertoires were generated with immunoSEQ multiplex PCR, while TCRdb's copy carries only in-frame clones and drops some. Of about 25,000 clones in the sample, 79% are singletons; the top ten hold 11%. The source was unsorted PBMCs, collected 2.1 years after starting antiretroviral therapy. The receptors come from a man aged 30 to 39 with HIV.

This clone was picked up a small number of times. The gene calls are TRBV7-2 and TRBJ2-3, with D perhaps TRBD2 (5 bases). V was shortened by 1 base and J by 0 bases, with 8 bases between the two germline ends. This CDR3 is built from 15 residues. In germline, CDR1 is SGHTA, CDR2 FQGNSA. The CDR3 loop is CASSLGERSTDTQYF. DNA for the CDR3: TGTGCCAGCAGCTTAGGGGAGCGGAGCACAGATACGCAGTATTTT.

V and J are TRBV28 and TRBJ1-6; 7 bases agree with TRBD1. V shed 10 bases, J shed 2 bases, and the junction held 11 bases outside the gene matches. Germline CDR1 reads MDHEN; CDR2 reads SYDVKM. The CDR3 spans 16 residues. This CDR3 is CATTEGASAYNSPLHF. CDR3 DNA: TGTGCCACGACAGAGGGGGCTAGCGCCTATAATTCACCCCTCCACTTT.

This clone was recorded once. This chain connects TRBV5-5 to TRBJ2-2, with a tentative D call TRBD2 (7 bases). Trimming took 6 bases from V and 6 from J, leaving 18 bases between them. Germline CDR1 reads SGHKS; CDR2 reads YYEKEE (reference sequence). The CDR3 totals 15 residues. This CDR3 reads CASTPKGGAPGELFF. CDR3 coding DNA: TGTGCCAGCACCCCTAAGGGGGGGGCCCCCGGGGAGCTGTTTTTT.

This chain's CDR3 is CASSPRDRINEKLFF. DNA for the CDR3: TGTGCCAGCAGCCCGCGGGACAGGATTAATGAAAAACTGTTTTTT. The V and J genes are TRBV7-8 and TRBJ1-4, with 8 bases fitting TRBD1. The CDR3 is 15 residues long. J was trimmed by 4 bases and V by 5 bases; bases with no gene match: 6. Germline CDR1 SGHVS, CDR2 FQNEAQ.

The genes are TRBV21-1 and TRBJ2-7; the table calls TRBD1, which could not be checked here. TRBV21-1 is recorded as a pseudogene. The CDR3 totals 12 residues. CDR3 bases: TGTGCCAGCAGACGACAGGCCTACGAGCAGTACTTC. Protein sequence: CASRRQAYEQYF.

This chain joins TRBV7-9 and TRBJ1-2, with D possibly being TRBD1 (6 bases). The CDR3 has 15 amino acids. Trimming cost V 5 bases and J 4 bases, with 17 bases left between them. Germline V lookup: CDR1 SEHNR, CDR2 FQNEAQ (reference sequence). CDR3 residues: CASSSGGRAAYGYTF. In DNA, the CDR3 is TGTGCCAGCAGCAGTGGGGGCAGGGCAGCCTATGGCTACACCTTC.